This T cell receptor (beta chain) is from a study of beta chain features in type 1 diabetes. Study-level information: All samples combined gave around 98,000,000 sorted cells for examination. Whole-study results and caveats: Over-representation of high TCR-expressing cells was a possible consequence of cDNA sequencing.

The V end lost 4 bases, the J end lost 0 bases, and 6 bases lay between the germline ends. CDR1 is SQVTM, CDR2 ANQGSEA, per germline. The CDR3 is 12 residues long. The sequenced template was cDNA made from the entire isolated RNA. Measured with immunoSEQ multiplex PCR; TCRdb has only the in-frame clones, and not every one. The sample gives about 900,000 clones, about a sixth of which show up once; around 0.02% is in the top ten. This clone was detected a few times. Its antigen remains unidentified. Other nucleotide sequences from this sample produce the same CDR3. One heparinised blood draw, averaging roughly 120 mL, came from each donor.

This TCR derives from a young woman in good health. The chain combines TRBV29-1 with TRBJ1-1, with D possibly TRBD1 on 5 matching bases. The sequencing sample was made of naive CD4+ T cells from blood. The CDR3 DNA follows: TGCAGCGTTGGACAGTTGAACACTGAAGCTTTCTTT. It is translated as CSVGQLNTEAFF.